This T cell receptor beta chain is drawn from a study of spatial heterogeneity in lung cancer (dated by TCRdb to the late 2010s). Regarding the research as a whole: More beta-chain than alpha-chain transcripts were consistently detected, likely reflecting higher beta-chain transcript abundance. In tumor regions, TCR transcript counts showed a strong correlation with a T cell transcriptional module score derived from matched bulk RNA-seq. In the raw uncorrected reads, each unique combination of TCR and UMI appeared more than ten times on average. TCR alpha and beta repertoires were quantitatively compared across multiple tumor regions, matched nontumor lung and blood in non-small cell lung cancer. Nonsynonymous mutation counts, determined by whole-exome sequencing of tumor tissue, were related to features of the TCR repertoire. At surgery, 200 to 250 tumor regions, roughly 63 matched nontumor lung samples and some 54 PBMC samples were TCR-sequenced for both alpha and beta chains. What the research found in general, with its limitations: The tumor nonsynonymous mutation count correlated with the number of expanded alpha and beta TCRs within the tumor. Counts of ubiquitous and regional expanded TCRs were found to correlate with counts of ubiquitous and regional nonsynonymous mutations, respectively. Confirming at a functional level the hypothesis that regional TCRs recognize regional mutations was considered to require additional single-cell paired TCR alpha and beta sequencing. TCR-seq was estimated to cover only about 7.6% of tumor T cells for alpha chains and 12% to 15% for beta chains.

This sample's time point label indicates: sample taken at primary tumor resection. The donors were approximately 70 patients from the lung TRACERx cohort who had early-stage, untreated non-small cell lung cancer. TCR sequencing used whole RNA extracted from tumor and nontumor lung tissue, or from cryopreserved PBMC samples, without cell sorting. Only patients with enough RNA available from two or more tumor regions were chosen for TCR sequencing. Before being selected, tumor and adjacent nontumor lung specimens were reviewed by a lung pathologist. Preparation of the library involved 5' RACE. TCRdb names NextSeq 500 as the instrument used. To allow correction of PCR and sequencing errors, the TCR library protocol tagged every TCR cDNA molecule with a unique molecular identifier. The study's processing was this. TCR identification, UMI-based error correction and CDR3 extraction were performed with Decombinator tools. TCRs above a frequency of 2 per 1,000, corresponding to the top 1% of the tumor frequency distribution, were defined as expanded. Expanded tumor TCRs statistically deemed absent (corrected P<0.05) from at least one tumor region were classed as regional, and all other expanded tumor TCRs were classed as ubiquitous. Renyi diversity was calculated using the R vegan package after each repertoire was subsampled 100 times to 5,000 TCRs. CDR3 similarity networks were built from amino acid triplet string-kernel similarity, connecting CDR3s with pairwise similarity above 0.82. TCRdb reran the public reads through fastp at Q25 and MiXCR, keeping productive beta chains. Each CDR3 protein appears once, grouped with its most common genes and DNA. It is TCRdb's table, rather than the study itself, that gives the V and J calls and clone size. For this sample the table gives 14,000 or so distinct CDR3 sequences, of which over 3.5% were detected only once. The ten largest clones add up to around 20% of the sample.

This clonotype was seen repeatedly, ten times or more. It has no known antigen specificity. No clone much larger than this one lies a single base away; base qualities are absent. Reading the germline V gene gives CDR1 MNHEY and CDR2 SVGAGI. The junction shows trimming of 0 bases on V and 1 base on J, plus 6 bases between the germline ends. The CDR3, cysteine through phenylalanine, is 15 amino acids long. Only the CDR3 DNA is retained, 45 bases long and in frame from the first base. The material was lung tumor tissue, obtained at surgery. The chain uses TRBV6-5 and TRBJ2-2; a confident D gene designation cannot be given. The clonotype originates from a female donor with early-stage non-small cell lung cancer. The DNA sequence follows: TGTGCCAGCAGTTACTCAGGCAGGAACACCGGGGAGCTGTTTTTT. Its translation is CASSYSGRNTGELFF.